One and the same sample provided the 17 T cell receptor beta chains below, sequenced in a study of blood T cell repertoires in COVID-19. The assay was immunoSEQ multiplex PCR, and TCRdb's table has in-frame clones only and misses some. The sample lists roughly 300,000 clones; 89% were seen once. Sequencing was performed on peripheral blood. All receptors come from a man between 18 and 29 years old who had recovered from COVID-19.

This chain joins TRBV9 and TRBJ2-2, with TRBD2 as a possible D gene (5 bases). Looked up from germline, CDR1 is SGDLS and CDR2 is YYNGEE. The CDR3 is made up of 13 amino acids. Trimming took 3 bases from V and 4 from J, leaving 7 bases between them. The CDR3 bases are TGTGCCAGCAGCGCGGGGATCACCGGGGAGCTGTTTTTT. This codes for CASSAGITGELFF.

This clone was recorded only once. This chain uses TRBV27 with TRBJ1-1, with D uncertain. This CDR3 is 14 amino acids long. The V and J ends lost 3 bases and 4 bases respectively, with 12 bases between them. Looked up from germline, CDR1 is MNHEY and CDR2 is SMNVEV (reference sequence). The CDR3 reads CASSLAPVATEAFF. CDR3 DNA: TGTGCCAGCAGTTTGGCCCCGGTAGCCACTGAAGCTTTCTTT.

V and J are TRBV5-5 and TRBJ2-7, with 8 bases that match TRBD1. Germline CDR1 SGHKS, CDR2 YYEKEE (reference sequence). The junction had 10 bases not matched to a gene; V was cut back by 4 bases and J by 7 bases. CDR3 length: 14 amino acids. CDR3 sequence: CASSQTGESGEQYF. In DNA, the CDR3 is TGTGCCAGCAGCCAGACAGGGGAGTCGGGGGAGCAGTACTTC.

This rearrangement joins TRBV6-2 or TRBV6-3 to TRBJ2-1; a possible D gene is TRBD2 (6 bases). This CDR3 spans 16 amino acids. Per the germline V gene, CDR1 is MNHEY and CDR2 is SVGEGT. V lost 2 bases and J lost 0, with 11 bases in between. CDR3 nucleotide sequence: TGTGCCAGCAGTTACCTAGCGATCAGCTCCTACAATGAGCAGTTCTTC. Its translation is CASSYLAISSYNEQFF.

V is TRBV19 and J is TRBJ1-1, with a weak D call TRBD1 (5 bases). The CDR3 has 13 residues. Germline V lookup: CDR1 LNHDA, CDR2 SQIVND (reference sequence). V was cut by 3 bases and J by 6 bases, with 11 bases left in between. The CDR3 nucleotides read TGTGCCAGTAGTATGCAGGGTACGGCTGAAGCTTTCTTT. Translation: CASSMQGTAEAFF.

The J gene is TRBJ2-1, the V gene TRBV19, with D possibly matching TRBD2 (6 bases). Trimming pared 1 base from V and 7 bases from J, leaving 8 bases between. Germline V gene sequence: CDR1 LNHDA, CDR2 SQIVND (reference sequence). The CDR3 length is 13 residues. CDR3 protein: CASSIVAANEQFF. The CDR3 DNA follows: TGTGCCAGTAGTATAGTAGCGGCTAATGAGCAGTTCTTC.

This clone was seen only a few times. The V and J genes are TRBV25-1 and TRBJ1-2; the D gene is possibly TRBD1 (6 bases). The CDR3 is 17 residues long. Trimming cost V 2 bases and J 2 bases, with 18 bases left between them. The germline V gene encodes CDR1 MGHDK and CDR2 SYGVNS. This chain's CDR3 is CASSEGPDSHLNYGYTF. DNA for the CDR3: TGTGCCAGCAGTGAAGGGCCGGACAGCCACTTGAACTATGGCTACACCTTC.

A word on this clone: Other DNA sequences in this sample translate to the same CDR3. For the CDR3, the DNA is TGTGCCAGCTCACCCCCGGGACAACCCTACGAGCAGTACTTC. It specifies CASSPPGQPYEQYF. J is TRBJ2-7 and V is TRBV18; maybe TRBD1 (6 bases). Germline V gene lookup returns CDR1 KGHSH and CDR2 LQKENI. V gave up 3 bases and J gave up 2 bases, with 11 bases separating them. This CDR3 has 14 residues.

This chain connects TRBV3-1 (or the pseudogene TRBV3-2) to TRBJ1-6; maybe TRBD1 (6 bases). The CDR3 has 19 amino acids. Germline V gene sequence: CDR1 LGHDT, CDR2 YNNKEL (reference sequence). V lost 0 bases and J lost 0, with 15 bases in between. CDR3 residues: CASSQDLLGAYSYNSPLHF. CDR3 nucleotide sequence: TGTGCCAGCAGCCAAGACCTGTTGGGGGCCTACTCCTATAATTCACCCCTCCACTTT.

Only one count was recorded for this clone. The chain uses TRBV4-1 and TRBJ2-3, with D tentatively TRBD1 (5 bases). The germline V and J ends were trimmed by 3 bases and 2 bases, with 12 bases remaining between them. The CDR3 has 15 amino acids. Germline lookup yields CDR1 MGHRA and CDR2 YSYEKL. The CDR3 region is CASSHYVDNTDTQYF. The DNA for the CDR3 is TGCGCCAGCAGCCATTACGTGGACAACACAGATACGCAGTATTTT.

CDR3 sequence (DNA): TGTGCCAGCAGCCAGGGACTAGCGGGATCCTACGAGCAGTACTTC. Translating it yields CASSQGLAGSYEQYF. This rearrangement joins TRBV7-2 to TRBJ2-7; 13 positions agree with TRBD2. V gave up 5 bases and J gave up 1 base; unmatched junction bases: 2. The CDR3 totals 15 residues. Looked up from germline, CDR1 is SGHTA and CDR2 is FQGNSA.

The CDR3 sequence: CASRLSGGTEAFF. Written as DNA, the CDR3 is TGTGCCAGCAGGTTATCAGGGGGCACTGAAGCTTTCTTT. The chain uses TRBV7-2 and TRBJ1-1; 7 bases agree with TRBD1. The junction had 5 bases not matched to a gene; V was cut back by 6 bases and J by 4 bases. The CDR3 spans 13 residues. Germline V lookup: CDR1 SGHTA, CDR2 FQGNSA.

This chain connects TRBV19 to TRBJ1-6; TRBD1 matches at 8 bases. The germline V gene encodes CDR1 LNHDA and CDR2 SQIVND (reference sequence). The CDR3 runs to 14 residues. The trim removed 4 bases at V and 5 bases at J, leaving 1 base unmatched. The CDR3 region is CASSKTGDNSPLHF. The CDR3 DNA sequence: TGTGCCAGTAGTAAGACAGGGGATAATTCACCCCTCCACTTT.

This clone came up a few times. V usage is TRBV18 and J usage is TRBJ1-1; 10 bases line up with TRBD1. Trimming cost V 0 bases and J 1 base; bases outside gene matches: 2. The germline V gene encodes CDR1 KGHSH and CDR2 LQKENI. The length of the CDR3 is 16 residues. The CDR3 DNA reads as TGTGCCAGCTCACCACCGGGACAGGGGTGGAACACTGAAGCTTTCTTT. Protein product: CASSPPGQGWNTEAFF.

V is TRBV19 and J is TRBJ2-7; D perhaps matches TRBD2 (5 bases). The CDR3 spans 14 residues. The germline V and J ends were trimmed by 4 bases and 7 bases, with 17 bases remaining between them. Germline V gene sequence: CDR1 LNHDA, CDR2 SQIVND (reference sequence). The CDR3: CASSKQLPPGEQYF. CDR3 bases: TGTGCCAGTAGTAAACAGTTACCCCCGGGGGAGCAGTACTTC.

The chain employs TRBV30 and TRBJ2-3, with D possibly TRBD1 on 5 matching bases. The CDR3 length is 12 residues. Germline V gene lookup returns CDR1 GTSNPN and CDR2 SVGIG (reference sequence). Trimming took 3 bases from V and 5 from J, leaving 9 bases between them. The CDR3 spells CAWSTDKDTQYF. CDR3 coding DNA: TGTGCCTGGAGCACGGACAAAGATACGCAGTATTTT.

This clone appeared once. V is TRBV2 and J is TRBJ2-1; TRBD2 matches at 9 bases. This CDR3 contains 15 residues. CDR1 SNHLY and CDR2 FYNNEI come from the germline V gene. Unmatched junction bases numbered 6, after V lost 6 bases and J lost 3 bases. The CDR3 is CASRGLAGIYNEQFF. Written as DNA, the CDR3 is TGTGCCAGCAGGGGTCTAGCGGGAATCTACAATGAGCAGTTCTTC.